This entry lists 26 T cell receptor delta chains sequenced from one sample in a study of gamma-delta T cells after stem cell transplantation. TCRdb reanalyzed the RT-PCR reads using CATT. The sample records thousands of delta-chain clones, 9.8% being singletons. The source material was gamma-delta T cells. These receptors all stem from a human donor. It is not recorded whose cells these are; they may come from a transplant donor.

This clone was detected a few times. With a much larger clone just one base away, this may be a read error. This specimen includes other DNA sequences encoding the same CDR3. The chain couples TRDV2 to TRDJ1, with 10 bases identical to TRDD3. Per the germline V gene, CDR1 is GEAIGNYY and CDR2 is EKD. The CDR3 runs 16 residues. Trimming cost V 1 base and J 5 bases; bases outside gene matches: 9. The DNA for the CDR3 is TGTGCCTGTGACACTTTGCTGGGGGATAGAAGTGATAAACTCATCTTT. It codes for CACDTLLGDRSDKLIF.

This clone was observed a handful of times. V usage is TRDV1 and J usage is TRDJ1; D unresolved. The germline CDR1 and CDR2 sequences are TSWWSYY and QGS. Between the trimmed V and J ends, which lost 2 bases and 10 bases, there was a span of 11 bases. The CDR3 covers 12 residues. DNA for the CDR3: TGTGCTCTTGGGGAAAGTACGAGGGGACTCATCTTT. Translated, it gives CALGESTRGLIF.

This clone was detected a few times. Other DNA sequences within the sample encode an identical CDR3. This rearrangement joins TRDV2 to TRDJ1; D is unclear. The CDR3 contains 14 residues. Trimming took off 2 bases at V and 2 bases at J, with 11 bases between the two ends. CDR1 GEAIGNYY and CDR2 EKD come from the germline V gene. CDR3 sequence: CACDKLLGTDKLIF. CDR3 bases: TGTGCCTGTGACAAGCTATTGGGAACCGATAAACTCATCTTT.

Only a few counts were recorded for this clone. A much larger clone differs by one base, so this may be a read error. The chain recombines TRDV2 with TRDJ1; TRDD3 aligns across 13 bases. The CDR3 extends over 17 amino acids. CDR1 and CDR2 from the germline V gene are GEAIGNYY and EKD. CDR3 nucleotides: TGTGCCTGTGGCACCTTACTGGGGGATACGCGCACCGATAAACTCATCTTT. Protein product: CACGTLLGDTRTDKLIF.

The sample holds a few counts of this clone. The TCRdb record carries a much larger clone's protein, which differs from this DNA's translation at residue 13; a read error is the likely cause, and the protein listed here is the DNA translation. The genes are TRDV2 and TRDJ3; 10 bases are shared with TRDD3. The CDR3 covers 18 residues. CDR1 GEAIGNYY and CDR2 EKD come from the germline V gene. CDR3 region: CACDTGDTRSWDARQMFF. The DNA of the CDR3 is TGTGCCTGTGACACGGGGGATACGCGCTCCTGGGACGCCCGACAGATGTTTTTC.

This clone was observed a few times. The identical CDR3 is also encoded by other nucleotide sequences in the sample. This CDR3 is CACDTVAGGPFYTDKLIF. As DNA, the CDR3 is TGTGCCTGTGACACGGTTGCCGGGGGACCCTTCTACACCGATAAACTCATCTTT. J is TRDJ1 and V is TRDV2, with a possible D match to TRDD3 (6 bases). This CDR3 is 18 amino acids long. In germline, CDR1 is GEAIGNYY, CDR2 EKD. With 1 base removed from V and 0 bases from J, the gap between germline ends came to 20 bases.

Points on this clone: This sequence is one base from a far larger clone and is likely a read error. The sample has other DNA sequences that encode this CDR3 too. This chain uses TRDV2 with TRDJ1; 12 bases fit TRDD3. The CDR3 spans 21 residues. V lost 3 bases, J lost 5 bases, and 24 bases stayed unmatched. CDR1 is GEAIGNYY, CDR2 EKD, per germline. The CDR3 nucleotides are TGTGCCTGTGACCGACTCCGAAGTACTGGGGGATACAATGAGGGTACTGATAAACTCATCTTT. Protein sequence: CACDRLRSTGGYNEGTDKLIF.

A few counts support this clone. The rearrangement links TRDV2 to TRDJ1; 10 bases fit TRDD3. This CDR3 is 17 amino acids long. V lost 6 bases and J lost 3; bases outside the gene matches: 15. Germline V CDR1 and CDR2: GEAIGNYY, EKD. The CDR3 here is CACSGLTGGLEADKLIF. For the CDR3, the DNA is TGTGCCTGTTCCGGGCTGACTGGGGGATTAGAGGCCGATAAACTCATCTTT.

A note on this clone: A much larger clone differs from this one at a single base, so this may be a read error. CDR3 region: CACDSLGATGKLIF. CDR3 sequence (DNA): TGTGCCTGTGACAGTCTGGGGGCTACCGGTAAACTCATCTTT. The chain carries TRDV2 and TRDJ1; TRDD3 matches at 7 bases. The germline V gene has CDR1 GEAIGNYY and CDR2 EKD. The CDR3 has 14 amino acids.

The chain couples TRDV2 to TRDJ1, with 7 positions matching TRDD3. Trimming removed 0 bases from V and 2 bases from J; junction bases left unmatched: 17. This CDR3 spans 19 amino acids. Germline V CDR1 and CDR2: GEAIGNYY, EKD. CDR3 nucleotides: TGTGCCTGTGACACCGTCTATGATCCTGCGGGGATAAAGACCGATAAACTCATCTTT. Its translation: CACDTVYDPAGIKTDKLIF.

This chain joins TRDV3 and TRDJ1; tentatively, D is TRDD3 (6 bases). Trimming left V 2 bases short and J 1 base short, with 20 bases between. CDR3 length equals 16 residues. The germline V gene has CDR1 TVYSNPD and CDR2 GDNSRS (reference sequence). CDR3 region: CAFEVFGGTLTDKLIF. In DNA form, the CDR3 reads TGTGCCTTTGAAGTTTTTGGGGGTACGCTCACCGATAAACTCATCTTT.

The CDR3 coding sequence is TGTGCCTGTGACGAAATGATGGACACCGATAAACTCATCTTT. This encodes CACDEMMDTDKLIF. The J gene is TRDJ1, the V gene TRDV2, with D tentatively TRDD1 (5 bases). Germline V gene sequence: CDR1 GEAIGNYY, CDR2 EKD. The CDR3 is made up of 14 amino acids. V gave up 3 bases and J gave up 0 bases, with 10 bases separating them.

By share of the sample, this clone is medium-sized. This rearrangement joins TRDV2 to TRDJ1, with D uncertain. Trimming shortened V by 1 base and J by 0 bases, and 8 bases separated the two germline ends. CDR3 length: 14 residues. Germline V gene lookup returns CDR1 GEAIGNYY and CDR2 EKD. The CDR3 protein is CACDTLLHTDKLIF. In DNA, the CDR3 is TGTGCCTGTGACACTCTACTCCACACCGATAAACTCATCTTT.

This clone was counted a few times. With only one base between it and a far larger clone, this is likely a read error. J is TRDJ1 and V is TRDV2; 12 bases are shared with TRDD3. Germline-derived CDR1 and CDR2 are GEAIGNYY and EKD. The CDR3 totals 19 residues. The V and J ends lost 3 bases and 2 bases, in that order; junction bases with no gene match: 15. The CDR3 coding sequence is TGTGCCTGTGACGGCCTTCCTCTTACTGGGGGATACAATACCGATAAACTCATCTTT. Translation gives CACDGLPLTGGYNTDKLIF.

By share, this clone counts as large (0.1 to 1%). The identical CDR3 is also encoded by other nucleotide sequences in the sample. This rearrangement joins TRDV2 to TRDJ1; no clear D gene. The ends were cut back, 0 bases at V and 2 bases at J, with 9 bases in the middle. Germline CDR1 is GEAIGNYY and CDR2 is EKD. The CDR3 is 14 residues long. CDR3 sequence: CACDTVTDTDKLIF. The CDR3 region has the DNA TGTGCCTGTGACACCGTGACAGATACCGATAAACTCATCTTT.

With regard to this clone: A read error may explain this, as a much larger clone is one base away. This chain connects TRDV2 to TRDJ1, with 9 bases aligning to TRDD3. Germline values: CDR1 GEAIGNYY, CDR2 EKD. V gave up 0 bases and J gave up 0 bases; unmatched junction bases: 22. The CDR3 runs to 22 residues. The DNA for the CDR3 is TGTGCCTGTGACACCGGATCGCTAATGGGGGATAAGGGAATGACTTACACCGATAAACTCATCTTT. Residues: CACDTGSLMGDKGMTYTDKLIF.

About this clone itself: Possible read error: a much larger clone is one base away. Other DNA sequences in the sample encode the same CDR3. V usage is TRDV2 and J usage is TRDJ1; 12 bases match TRDD3. Germline V lookup: CDR1 GEAIGNYY, CDR2 EKD. The ends lost 4 bases at V and 2 bases at J; junction bases unmatched: 10. The CDR3 is made up of 17 amino acids. The CDR3 coding sequence is TGTGCCTGTGATCCTGTACTGGGGGATACCAAAACCGATAAACTCATCTTT. Translating gives CACDPVLGDTKTDKLIF.

This clone has only a few counts. One base away lies a much larger clone, so this may be a sequencing read error. Other nucleotide sequences from this sample produce the same CDR3. The chain links TRDV2 to TRDJ1; D is perhaps TRDD3 (6 bases). Germline V gene lookup returns CDR1 GEAIGNYY and CDR2 EKD. V was shortened by 0 bases and J by 0 bases, with 22 bases between the two germline ends. The CDR3 spans 19 residues. CDR3 coding DNA: TGTGCCTGTGACACCGTTGGGGGCCGTCCCTCCCTCTACACCGATAAACTCATCTTT. It encodes CACDTVGGRPSLYTDKLIF.

This clone was recorded a few times. A read error may produce the germline difference seen at one junction end. The V gene is TRDV2, the J gene TRDJ3, with 11 positions matching TRDD3. Germline V gene data show CDR1 as GEAIGNYY and CDR2 as EKD. The CDR3 is 19 amino acids. CDR3 coding DNA: TGTGCCTGTGCTCCCCTGGGGGATACTACGTCCTGGGGCACCCGACAGATGTTTTTC. It specifies CACAPLGDTTSWGTRQMFF.

This clone was detected a few times. Sequence at one end of the junction differs from germline and may be a read error. Other DNA sequences from this sample encode an identical CDR3 as well. V and J are TRDV2 and TRDJ1, with 11 bases matching TRDD3. The germline CDR1 and CDR2 sequences are GEAIGNYY and EKD. The CDR3 runs to 18 residues. The CDR3 coding sequence is TGTGCCTGCGACAACCTCTCTGGGGGATACCTGTACACCGATAAACTCATCTTT. Encoded protein: CACDNLSGGYLYTDKLIF.

In regard to this clone: With a much larger clone just one base away, this may be a read error. This CDR3 is also generated by other DNA sequences in the sample. The chain is built from TRDV2 and TRDJ1; TRDD3 agrees at 9 bases. The CDR3 is made up of 20 amino acids. Germline values: CDR1 GEAIGNYY, CDR2 EKD. V shed 7 bases, J shed 4 bases, and the junction held 27 bases outside the gene matches. The CDR3 is CACDPLGYETPGWGIDKLIF. The CDR3 bases are TGTGCCTGCGACCCCCTTGGCTACGAGACGCCCGGCTGGGGGATCGATAAACTCATCTTT.

On this clone itself: Possible read error: a much larger clone is one base away. The chain joins TRDV2 to TRDJ3; TRDD3 matches at 11 bases. There are 22 residues in the CDR3. CDR1 and CDR2 (germline): GEAIGNYY, EKD. The J segment lost 0 bases and the V segment lost 0 bases, leaving 12 bases of the junction unmatched. The CDR3 protein is CACDTVGVGDTPGSWDTRQMFF. The CDR3 nucleotides read TGTGCCTGTGACACCGTCGGAGTGGGGGATACGCCGGGCTCCTGGGACACCCGACAGATGTTTTTC.

V is TRDV1 and J is TRDJ1; D tentatively reads TRDD2 or TRDD3 (5 bases each). V was pared by 0 bases and J by 7 bases, with 24 bases between. Per germline, CDR1 TSWWSYY and CDR2 QGS. The CDR3 covers 18 residues. DNA of the CDR3: TGTGCTCTTGGGGAACTTTACTACAGTAGTGGGGTCCTAGGTAAACTCATCTTT. Its translation: CALGELYYSSGVLGKLIF.

The sample holds a few counts of this clone. The chain couples TRDV1 to TRDJ3; D not resolved. The germline CDR1 and CDR2 sequences are TSWWSYY and QGS. The germline V and J ends were trimmed by 4 bases and 0 bases, with 13 bases remaining between them. The CDR3 totals 18 residues. CDR3 in amino acids: CALGGAGPVSWDTRQMFF. In nucleotides, the CDR3 is TGTGCTCTTGGGGGGGCCGGGCCGGTCTCCTGGGACACCCGACAGATGTTTTTC.

By proportion, this clone is medium-sized. This chain joins TRDV2 and TRDJ1, with 13 bases that match TRDD3. Germline lookup yields CDR1 GEAIGNYY and CDR2 EKD. With 3 bases clipped from V and 2 bases from J, the junction kept 11 bases outside the gene matches. The CDR3 sequence is 18 residues long. The CDR3 region has the DNA TGTGCCTGTGACCCGGTTACTGGGGGATACGCGTCGACCGATAAACTCATCTTT. Translation gives CACDPVTGGYASTDKLIF.

This clone is termed medium-sized. Other nucleotide sequences from this sample produce the same CDR3. This sequence joins TRDV2 and TRDJ3; 12 bases match TRDD3. The CDR3 is 20 amino acids. Germline V gene data show CDR1 as GEAIGNYY and CDR2 as EKD. V trimming: 2 bases; J trimming: 2 bases; junction bases outside the gene matches: 9. The CDR3 nucleotides read TGTGCCTGTGACAGGGCAGCTACTGGGGGATACACCTGGGACACCCGACAGATGTTTTTC. This sequence encodes CACDRAATGGYTWDTRQMFF.